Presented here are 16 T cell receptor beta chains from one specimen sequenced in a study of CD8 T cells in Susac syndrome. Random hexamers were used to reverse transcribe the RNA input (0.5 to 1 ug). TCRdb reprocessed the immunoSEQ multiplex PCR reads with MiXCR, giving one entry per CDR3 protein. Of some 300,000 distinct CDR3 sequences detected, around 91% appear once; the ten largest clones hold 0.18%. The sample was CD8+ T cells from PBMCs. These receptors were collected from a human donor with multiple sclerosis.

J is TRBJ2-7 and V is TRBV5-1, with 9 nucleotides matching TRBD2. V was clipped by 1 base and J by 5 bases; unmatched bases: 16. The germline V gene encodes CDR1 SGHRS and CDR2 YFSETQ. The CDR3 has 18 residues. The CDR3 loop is CASSLWVASGAQDDEQYF. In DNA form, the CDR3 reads TGCGCCAGCAGCTTGTGGGTGGCTAGCGGGGCGCAGGACGACGAGCAGTACTTC.

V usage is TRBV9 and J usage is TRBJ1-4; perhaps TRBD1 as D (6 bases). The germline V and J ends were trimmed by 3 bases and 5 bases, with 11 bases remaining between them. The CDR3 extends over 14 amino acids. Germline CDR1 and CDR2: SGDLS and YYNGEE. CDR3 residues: CASSDTGNNEKLFF. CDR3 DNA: TGTGCCAGCAGCGATACAGGGAACAATGAAAAACTGTTTTTT. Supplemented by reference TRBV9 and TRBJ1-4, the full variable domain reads DSGVTQTPKHLITATGQRVTLRCSPRSGDLSVYWYQQSLDQGLQFLIQYYNGEERAKGNILERFSAQQFPDLHSELNLSSLELGDSALYFCASSDTGNNEKLFFGSGTQLSVL.

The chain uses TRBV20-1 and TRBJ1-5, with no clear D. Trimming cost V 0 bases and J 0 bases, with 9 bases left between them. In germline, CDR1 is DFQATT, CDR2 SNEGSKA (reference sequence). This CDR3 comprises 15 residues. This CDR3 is CSARDPDYSNQPQHF. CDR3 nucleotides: TGCAGTGCTAGAGATCCAGACTATAGCAATCAGCCCCAGCATTTT.

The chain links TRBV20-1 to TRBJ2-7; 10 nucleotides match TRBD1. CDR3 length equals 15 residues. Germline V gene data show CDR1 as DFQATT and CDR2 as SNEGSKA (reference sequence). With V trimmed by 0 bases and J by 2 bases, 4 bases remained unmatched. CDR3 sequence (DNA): TGCAGTGCTAGAGACACCGGGACAGGGGCCTACGAGCAGTACTTC. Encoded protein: CSARDTGTGAYEQYF.

The CDR3 reads CSARDQGTSGRAPGELFF. The CDR3 bases are TGCAGTGCTAGAGATCAGGGGACTAGCGGGAGGGCCCCCGGGGAGCTGTTTTTT. The chain has TRBV20-1 and TRBJ2-2; 16 positions agree with TRBD2. Germline CDR1 reads DFQATT; CDR2 reads SNEGSKA (reference sequence). J gave up 6 bases and V 0 bases, and 7 bases lay outside the gene matches. CDR3 length: 18 amino acids.

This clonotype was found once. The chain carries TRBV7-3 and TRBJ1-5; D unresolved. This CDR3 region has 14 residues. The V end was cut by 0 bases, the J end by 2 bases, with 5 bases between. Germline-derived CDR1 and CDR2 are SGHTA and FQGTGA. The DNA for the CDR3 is TGTGCCAGCAGCTTAACCCCTGGCAATCAGCCCCAGCATTTT. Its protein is CASSLTPGNQPQHF. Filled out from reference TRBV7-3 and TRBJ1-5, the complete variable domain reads GAGVSQTPSNKVTEKGKYVELRCDPISGHTALYWYRQSLGQGPEFLIYFQGTGAADDSGLPNDRFFAVRPEGSVSTLKIQRTERGDSAVYLCASSLTPGNQPQHFGDGTRLSIL.

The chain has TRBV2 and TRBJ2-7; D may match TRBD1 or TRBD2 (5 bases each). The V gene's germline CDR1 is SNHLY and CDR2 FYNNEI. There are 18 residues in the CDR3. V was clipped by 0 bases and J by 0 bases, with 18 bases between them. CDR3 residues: CASSEALQMGTISYEQYF. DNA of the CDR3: TGTGCCAGCAGTGAAGCGCTTCAGATGGGGACGATCTCCTACGAGCAGTACTTC.

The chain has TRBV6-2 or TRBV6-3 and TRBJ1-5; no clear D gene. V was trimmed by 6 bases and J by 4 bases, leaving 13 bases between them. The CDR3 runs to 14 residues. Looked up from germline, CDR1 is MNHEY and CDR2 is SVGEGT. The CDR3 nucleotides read TGTGCCAGCAGCCCGGTGTCAGTAAATCAGCCCCAGCATTTT. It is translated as CASSPVSVNQPQHF.

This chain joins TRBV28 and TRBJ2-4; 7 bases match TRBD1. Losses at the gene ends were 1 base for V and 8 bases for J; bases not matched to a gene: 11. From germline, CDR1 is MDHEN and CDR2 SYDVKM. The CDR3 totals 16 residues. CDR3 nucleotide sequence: TGTGCCAGCAGTTTATTAGGGTCGACAGGGATACACATTCAGTACTTC. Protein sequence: CASSLLGSTGIHIQYF.

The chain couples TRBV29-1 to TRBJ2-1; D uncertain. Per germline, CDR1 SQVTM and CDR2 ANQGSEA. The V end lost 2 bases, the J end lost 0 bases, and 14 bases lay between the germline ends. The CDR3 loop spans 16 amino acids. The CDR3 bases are TGCAGCGTTGAACCCCAACTCGCGGACTCCTACAATGAGCAGTTCTTC. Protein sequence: CSVEPQLADSYNEQFF.

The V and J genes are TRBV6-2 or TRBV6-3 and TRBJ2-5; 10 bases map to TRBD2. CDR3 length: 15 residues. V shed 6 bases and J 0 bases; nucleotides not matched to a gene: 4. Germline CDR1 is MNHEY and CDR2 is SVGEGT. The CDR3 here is CASRTGLADQETQYF. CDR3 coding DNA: TGTGCCAGCAGAACCGGACTAGCGGACCAAGAGACCCAGTACTTC.

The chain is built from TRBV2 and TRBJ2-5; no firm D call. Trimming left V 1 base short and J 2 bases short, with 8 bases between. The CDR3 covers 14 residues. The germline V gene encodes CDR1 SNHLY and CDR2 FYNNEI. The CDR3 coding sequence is TGTGCCAGCAGTGAAGTGGTGGGGCAAGAGACCCAGTACTTC. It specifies CASSEVVGQETQYF.

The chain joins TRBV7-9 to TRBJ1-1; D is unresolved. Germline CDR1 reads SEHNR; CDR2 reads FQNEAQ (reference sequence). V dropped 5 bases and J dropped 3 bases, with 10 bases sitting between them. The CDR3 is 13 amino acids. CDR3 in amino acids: CASSPRGDTEAFF. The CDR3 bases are TGTGCCAGCAGCCCTCGGGGTGACACTGAAGCTTTCTTT.

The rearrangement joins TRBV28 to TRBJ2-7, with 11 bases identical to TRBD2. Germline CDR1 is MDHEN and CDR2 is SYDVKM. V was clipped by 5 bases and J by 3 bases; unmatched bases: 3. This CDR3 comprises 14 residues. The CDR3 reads CASSPTSGGYEQYF. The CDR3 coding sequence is TGTGCCAGCAGTCCTACTAGCGGGGGCTACGAGCAGTACTTC.

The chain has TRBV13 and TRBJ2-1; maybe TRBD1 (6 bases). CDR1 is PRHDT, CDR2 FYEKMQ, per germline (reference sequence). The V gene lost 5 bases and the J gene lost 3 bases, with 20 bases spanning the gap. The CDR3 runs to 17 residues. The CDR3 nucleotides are TGTGCCAGCAGCCTGGCCGGACAGCGCCTATTCTACAATGAGCAGTTCTTC. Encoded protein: CASSLAGQRLFYNEQFF.

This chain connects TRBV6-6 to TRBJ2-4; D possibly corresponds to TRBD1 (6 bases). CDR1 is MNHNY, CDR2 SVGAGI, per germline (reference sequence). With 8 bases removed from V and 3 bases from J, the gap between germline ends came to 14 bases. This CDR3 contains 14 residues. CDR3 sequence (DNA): TGTGCCAGCCGGACAGAAGATTACAAAAACATTCAGTACTTC. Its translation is CASRTEDYKNIQYF.